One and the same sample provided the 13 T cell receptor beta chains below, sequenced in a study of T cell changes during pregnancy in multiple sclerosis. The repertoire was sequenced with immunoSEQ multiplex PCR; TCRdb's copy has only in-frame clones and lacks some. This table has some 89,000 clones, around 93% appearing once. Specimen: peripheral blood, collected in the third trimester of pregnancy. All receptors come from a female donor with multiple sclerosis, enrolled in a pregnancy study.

CDR3 coding DNA: TGTGCCAGCAGCTTAGACCCCTACCGCGGGGGGGCCTACGAGCAGTACTTC. This translates into CASSLDPYRGGAYEQYF. V gene TRBV13 combines with J gene TRBJ2-7; 9 bases fit TRBD2. Germline lookup yields CDR1 PRHDT and CDR2 FYEKMQ (reference sequence). This CDR3 comprises 17 residues. V gave up 1 base and J gave up 2 bases; unmatched junction bases: 9.

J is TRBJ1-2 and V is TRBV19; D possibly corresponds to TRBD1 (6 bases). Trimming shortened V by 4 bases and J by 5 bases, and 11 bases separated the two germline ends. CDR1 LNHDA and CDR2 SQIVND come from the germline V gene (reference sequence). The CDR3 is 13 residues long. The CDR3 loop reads CASSTGQLYGYTF. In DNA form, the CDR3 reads TGTGCCAGTAGTACCGGACAGCTATATGGCTACACCTTC.

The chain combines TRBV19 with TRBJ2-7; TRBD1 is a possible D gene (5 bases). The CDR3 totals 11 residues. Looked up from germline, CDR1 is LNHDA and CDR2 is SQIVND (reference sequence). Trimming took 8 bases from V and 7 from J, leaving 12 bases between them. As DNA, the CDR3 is TGTGCCAGTGCCACTCAGGGAGAGCAGTACTTC. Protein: CASATQGEQYF.

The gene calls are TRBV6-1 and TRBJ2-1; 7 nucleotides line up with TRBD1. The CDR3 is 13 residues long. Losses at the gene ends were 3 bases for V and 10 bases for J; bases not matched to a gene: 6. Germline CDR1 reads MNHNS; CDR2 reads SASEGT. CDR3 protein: CASSDVGGWEQFF. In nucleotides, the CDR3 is TGTGCCAGCAGTGACGTAGGGGGCTGGGAGCAGTTCTTC.

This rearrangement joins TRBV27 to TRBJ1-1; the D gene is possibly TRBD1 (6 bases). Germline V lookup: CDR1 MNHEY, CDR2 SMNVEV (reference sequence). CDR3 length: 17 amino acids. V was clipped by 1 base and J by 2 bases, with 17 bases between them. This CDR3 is CASSLYLSGGRNTEAFF. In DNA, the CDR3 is TGTGCCAGCAGTTTATATCTTTCGGGGGGGCGAAACACTGAAGCTTTCTTT.

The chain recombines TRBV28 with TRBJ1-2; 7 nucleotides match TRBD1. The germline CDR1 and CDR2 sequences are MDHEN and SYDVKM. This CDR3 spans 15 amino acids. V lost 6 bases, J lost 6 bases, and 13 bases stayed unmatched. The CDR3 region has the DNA TGTGCCAGCAGAACAGACAGGGCCCAAATCGATGGCTACACCTTC. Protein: CASRTDRAQIDGYTF.

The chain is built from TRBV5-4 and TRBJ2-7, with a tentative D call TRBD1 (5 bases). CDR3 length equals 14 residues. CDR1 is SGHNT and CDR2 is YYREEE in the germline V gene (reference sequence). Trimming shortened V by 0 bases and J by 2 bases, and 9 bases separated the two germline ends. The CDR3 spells CASSLDRFPYEQYF. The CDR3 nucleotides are TGTGCCAGCAGCTTGGACAGGTTCCCCTACGAGCAGTACTTC.

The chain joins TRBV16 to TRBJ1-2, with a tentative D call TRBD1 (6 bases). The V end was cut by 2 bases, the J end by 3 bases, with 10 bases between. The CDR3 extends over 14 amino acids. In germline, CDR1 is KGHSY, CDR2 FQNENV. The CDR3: CASSQPGAYYGYTF. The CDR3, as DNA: TGTGCCAGCAGCCAACCAGGGGCATACTATGGCTACACCTTC. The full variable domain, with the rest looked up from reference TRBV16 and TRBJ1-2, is GEEVAQTPKHLVRGEGQKAKLYCAPIKGHSYVFWYQQVLKNEFKFLISFQNENVFDETGMPKERFSAKCLPNSPCSLEIQATKLEDSAVYFCASSQPGAYYGYTFGSGTRLTVV.

The CDR3 coding sequence is TGTGCCAGCAGTTTATCCCCCGGACAGGGGTGGACCACTGAAGCTTTCTTT. As protein: CASSLSPGQGWTTEAFF. This chain joins TRBV27 and TRBJ1-1, with TRBD1 matching over 9 bases. V lost 0 bases to trimming and J lost 4 bases; unmatched junction nucleotides: 9. There are 17 residues in the CDR3. Germline V gene data show CDR1 as MNHEY and CDR2 as SMNVEV (reference sequence).

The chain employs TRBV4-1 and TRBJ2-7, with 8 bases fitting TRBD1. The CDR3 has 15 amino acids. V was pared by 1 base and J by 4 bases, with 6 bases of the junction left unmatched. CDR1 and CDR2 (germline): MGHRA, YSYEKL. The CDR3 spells CASSQVPGQAYEQYF. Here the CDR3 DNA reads TGCGCCAGCAGCCAAGTACCGGGACAGGCGTACGAGCAGTACTTC.

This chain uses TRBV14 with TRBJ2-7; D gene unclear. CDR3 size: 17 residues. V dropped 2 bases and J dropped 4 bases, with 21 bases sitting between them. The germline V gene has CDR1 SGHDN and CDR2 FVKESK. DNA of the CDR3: TGTGCCAGCAGCCAAACCATGCCGGCTCCTCGGGTGTACGAGCAGTACTTC. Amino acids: CASSQTMPAPRVYEQYF. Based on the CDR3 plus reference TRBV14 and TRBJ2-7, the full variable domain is EAGVTQFPSHSVIEKGQTVTLRCDPISGHDNLYWYRRVMGKEIKFLLHFVKESKQDESGMPNNRFLAERTGGTYSTLKVQPAELEDSGVYFCASSQTMPAPRVYEQYFGPGTRLTVT.

CDR3: CASSFGQGYNSPLHF. The CDR3 region has the DNA TGTGCCAGCAGTTTCGGACAGGGATATAATTCACCCCTCCACTTT. This sequence joins TRBV28 and TRBJ1-6, with 8 bases fitting TRBD1. The V gene's germline CDR1 is MDHEN and CDR2 SYDVKM. There are 15 residues in the CDR3. With V trimmed by 3 bases and J by 4 bases, 2 bases remained unmatched.

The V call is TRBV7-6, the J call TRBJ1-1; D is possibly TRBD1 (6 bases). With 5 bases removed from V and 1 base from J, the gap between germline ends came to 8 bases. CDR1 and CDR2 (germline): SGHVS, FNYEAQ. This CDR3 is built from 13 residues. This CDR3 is CASSKQGNTEAFF. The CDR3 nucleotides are TGTGCCAGCAGCAAACAGGGGAACACTGAAGCTTTCTTT.